This T cell receptor beta chain was captured by sequencing in a study of blood T cells in healthy people across ages. Germline assignment: CDR1 SGHDN and CDR2 FVKESK. V gave up 4 bases and J gave up 9 bases, with 22 bases separating them. The CDR3 sequence is 16 residues long. Primers used in a second PCR of roughly 6 to 11 cycles were a sample-barcoded 5' primer and a J-beta primer mix. TCRdb re-derived calls from the 5' RACE reads in MiXCR, one entry per CDR3 protein. The table shows some 1.5 million distinct CDR3 sequences, with 25% to 30% occurring only once. Isolation per sample recovered at least 7 million PBMCs.

Sequencing input: blood. The V and J genes are TRBV14 and TRBJ2-1; the D gene is possibly TRBD2 (6 bases). The receptor was derived from a woman aged 30 to 39 in good health. CDR3 bases: TGTGCCAGCAGCCCTCTGGACGGTGTGGGGAGGAGTGAGCAGTTCTTC. Translated: CASSPLDGVGRSEQFF.